These 5 T cell receptor beta chains came from one sample sequenced in a study of cytomegalovirus exposure and HLA in healthy donors. Clones were read by immunoSEQ multiplex PCR, and TCRdb kept only the in-frame ones, dropping some. Of some 210,000 clones in the sample, less than 90% were seen once. Specimen: PBMCs. The source of these receptors is a woman aged 18-29 years in good health and CMV-seronegative.

This clone was counted a few times. This sequence joins TRBV11-2 and TRBJ2-3, with D unresolved. This CDR3 comprises 15 residues. The germline V gene encodes CDR1 SGHAT and CDR2 FQNNGV. The ends were cut back, 1 base at V and 0 bases at J, with 8 bases in the middle. CDR3 coding DNA: TGTGCCAGCAGCTTAGTAGTTATGAGCACAGATACGCAGTATTTT. Translating gives CASSLVVMSTDTQYF.

The chain couples TRBV7-8 to TRBJ2-2, with a tentative D call TRBD1 (5 bases). Germline V gives CDR1 SGHVS, CDR2 FQNEAQ. The CDR3 length is 18 residues. The ends were cut back, 7 bases at V and 3 bases at J, with 24 bases in the middle. The CDR3, as DNA: TGTGCCAGCACCAACCTAACTCCCCCATACAGGTACACCGGGGAGCTGTTTTTT. This sequence encodes CASTNLTPPYRYTGELFF.

The chain recombines TRBV5-1 with TRBJ1-2, with 8 bases aligning to TRBD1. Germline V gives CDR1 SGHRS, CDR2 YFSETQ. Germline trimming cut 5 bases from V and 2 bases from J; bases unmatched to any gene: 8. The CDR3 runs to 15 residues. The CDR3 coding sequence is TGCGCCAGCAGTTACCGGACAGGGAGAAACTATGGCTACACCTTC. Residues: CASSYRTGRNYGYTF.

The gene calls are TRBV4-1 and TRBJ1-2; 8 bases map to TRBD1. The CDR3 length is 15 residues. CDR1 and CDR2 (germline): MGHRA, YSYEKL. V was clipped by 0 bases and J by 5 bases; unmatched bases: 5. CDR3 bases: TGCGCCAGCAGCCAAGAGCCCAGGACAGGGTATGGCTACACCTTC. It codes for CASSQEPRTGYGYTF.

The chain carries TRBV7-2 and TRBJ2-3, with D unclear. V lost 0 bases to trimming and J lost 2 bases, with 3 bases between them. Looked up from germline, CDR1 is SGHTA and CDR2 is FQGNSA. The CDR3 totals 13 residues. DNA of the CDR3: TGTGCCAGCAGCTTAGCGATCACAGATACGCAGTATTTT. This encodes CASSLAITDTQYF.